Shown below are 32 T cell receptor beta chains from a single sample sequenced in a study of blood T cell repertoires in COVID-19 (TCRdb year 2020). The method behind the library was the immunoSEQ multiplex PCR assay. TCRdb carries this immuneACCESS record with in-frame sequences only. Its versions omit some clonotypes, under half of them owing to an unresolved V gene in the studies checked, with the rest unexplained. Here the sample has more than 70,000 clones; roughly 80% occur a single time. Clones ranked in the top ten supply approximately 30% of the sample. The material sequenced was peripheral blood. These receptors originate from a human donor in a cohort sampled during active COVID-19.

This clone was found once. The chain is built from TRBV19 and TRBJ2-7; no clear D gene. Germline CDR1 reads LNHDA; CDR2 reads SQIVND (reference sequence). The CDR3 loop spans 15 amino acids. The V and J ends lost 1 base and 1 base respectively, with 11 bases between them. CDR3 nucleotide sequence: TGTGCCAGTAGTATAGGCGGCGGATTGTCCTACGAGCAGTACTTC. As protein: CASSIGGGLSYEQYF.

The V gene is TRBV19, the J gene TRBJ1-5; D remains unclear. V lost 8 bases to trimming and J lost 5 bases, with 10 bases between them. CDR1 is LNHDA and CDR2 is SQIVND in the germline V gene (reference sequence). The CDR3 consists of 12 residues. The CDR3 loop reads CASSLRDQPQHF. The CDR3 nucleotides are TGTGCCAGTTCCCTCCGGGATCAGCCCCAGCATTTT.

J is TRBJ2-2 and V is TRBV9; TRBD1 is a possible D gene (6 bases). There are 14 residues in the CDR3. Germline CDR1 SGDLS, CDR2 YYNGEE. The V end lost 5 bases, the J end lost 4 bases, and 12 bases lay between the germline ends. The CDR3 nucleotides read TGTGCCAGCAGTTTTGACAGGACCACCGGGGAGCTGTTTTTT. Its translation: CASSFDRTTGELFF.

This chain uses TRBV27 with TRBJ2-1; TRBD2 matches at 9 bases. Trimming took 2 bases from V and 8 from J; bases not matched to a gene: 7. Germline CDR1 is MNHEY and CDR2 is SMNVEV (reference sequence). This CDR3 has 15 residues. CDR3 bases: TGTGCCAGCAGTTTAGCCAGCGGGGGGCTCGATGAGCAGTTCTTC. This gives the protein CASSLASGGLDEQFF.

This chain uses TRBV21-1 with TRBJ2-1; the DNA was not used to check the table's D call, TRBD1. TRBV21-1 is noted as a pseudogene. The length of the CDR3 is 16 residues. This CDR3 is CASSKAGQGHYNEQFF. The DNA of the CDR3 is TGTGCCAGCAGCAAAGCAGGACAGGGACATTACAATGAGCAGTTCTTC.

The rearrangement links TRBV6-5 to TRBJ1-3, with TRBD1 matching over 9 bases. V lost 6 bases, J lost 3 bases, and 6 bases stayed unmatched. Germline CDR1 and CDR2: MNHEY and SVGAGI. CDR3 size: 15 residues. This chain's CDR3 is CASRPGQGIGNTIYF. The CDR3 DNA sequence: TGTGCCAGCAGACCGGGACAGGGAATTGGAAACACCATATATTTT.

The chain is built from TRBV2 and TRBJ2-3; D is possibly TRBD1 (5 bases). CDR3 size: 15 residues. Germline lookup yields CDR1 SNHLY and CDR2 FYNNEI. Trimming cost V 4 bases and J 0 bases, with 11 bases left between them. The CDR3 nucleotides read TGTGCCAGCAGTGGTCGACAGTGGAGCACAGATACGCAGTATTTT. Protein product: CASSGRQWSTDTQYF. The full variable domain, in which reference TRBV2 and TRBJ2-3 provide the parts outside the CDR3, is EPEVTQTPSHQVTQMGQEVILRCVPISNHLYFYWYRQILGQKVEFLVSFYNNEISEKSEIFDDQFSVERPDGSNFTLKIRSTKLEDSAMYFCASSGRQWSTDTQYFGPGTRLTVL.

V is TRBV5-1 and J is TRBJ2-5, with a tentative D call TRBD2 (6 bases). The V end was cut by 1 base, the J end by 5 bases, with 12 bases between. The CDR3 consists of 14 residues. The germline CDR1 and CDR2 sequences are SGHRS and YFSETQ. CDR3: CASSLNGGYETQYF. The CDR3 DNA reads as TGCGCCAGCAGCTTGAACGGGGGATACGAGACCCAGTACTTC. Looking up the rest from reference TRBV5-1 and TRBJ2-5 gives the full variable domain: KAGVTQTPRYLIKTRGQQVTLSCSPISGHRSVSWYQQTPGQGLQFLFEYFSETQRNKGNFPGRFSGRQFSNSRSEMNVSTLELGDSALYLCASSLNGGYETQYFGPGTRLLVL.

The chain combines TRBV30 with TRBJ2-1; 7 bases line up with TRBD1. With 4 bases clipped from V and 3 bases from J, the junction kept 6 bases outside the gene matches. CDR1 and CDR2 from the germline V gene are GTSNPN and SVGIG (reference sequence). This CDR3 has 14 residues. The CDR3 sequence is CAWTGTALYNEQFF. Written as DNA, the CDR3 is TGTGCCTGGACCGGGACAGCCCTCTACAATGAGCAGTTCTTC.

This clone was seen a few times. This chain links TRBV9 with TRBJ1-2; 10 bases align to TRBD1. This CDR3 spans 17 amino acids. Germline CDR1 and CDR2: SGDLS and YYNGEE. The trim removed 3 bases at V and 8 bases at J, leaving 16 bases unmatched. CDR3 residues: CASSGGQGGAYLGGYTF. The CDR3 coding sequence is TGTGCCAGCAGCGGAGGACAGGGGGGAGCCTATCTTGGCGGCTACACCTTC.

The genes are TRBV7-9 and TRBJ2-3, with 9 bases fitting TRBD1. This CDR3 spans 14 amino acids. The J segment lost 3 bases and the V segment lost 7 bases, leaving 5 bases of the junction unmatched. From germline, CDR1 is SEHNR and CDR2 FQNEAQ (reference sequence). The DNA of the CDR3 is TGTGCCAGCACGAGGACAGGGGTTACAGATACGCAGTATTTT. It is translated as CASTRTGVTDTQYF.

The count of this clone is one. V and J are TRBV6-2 or TRBV6-3 and TRBJ2-7, with D perhaps TRBD2 (7 bases). Germline V gives CDR1 MNHEY, CDR2 SVGEGT. There are 15 residues in the CDR3. Trimming shortened V by 7 bases and J by 2 bases, and 18 bases separated the two germline ends. The CDR3 nucleotides read TGTGCCAGCAACCCCTATGGCGGGGGCCCCTACGAGCAGTACTTC. Translated, it gives CASNPYGGGPYEQYF.

Here the CDR3 reads CAWMRTGTSDYGYTF. The CDR3 DNA reads as TGTGCCTGGATGAGGACAGGAACCTCTGACTATGGCTACACCTTC. The V call is TRBV30, the J call TRBJ1-2; 7 bases are a match to TRBD1. The CDR3 length is 15 residues. V was pared by 4 bases and J by 3 bases, with 11 bases of the junction left unmatched. Looked up from germline, CDR1 is GTSNPN and CDR2 is SVGIG (reference sequence).

The V gene is TRBV7-8, the J gene TRBJ1-3; 8 nucleotides match TRBD1. Looked up from germline, CDR1 is SGHVS and CDR2 is FQNEAQ. The CDR3 totals 15 residues. J gave up 4 bases and V 4 bases, and 6 bases lay outside the gene matches. The CDR3 DNA reads as TGTGCCAGCAGCTCCCCGACAGGGGTGGGAAACACCATATATTTT. It codes for CASSSPTGVGNTIYF.

The chain joins TRBV7-6 to TRBJ1-2, with unresolved D. Germline V gene sequence: CDR1 SGHVS, CDR2 FNYEAQ. The CDR3 has 14 residues. The V end lost 5 bases, the J end lost 2 bases, and 12 bases lay between the germline ends. CDR3 in DNA: TGTGCCAGCAGCCCCAGGACGGGAAACTATGGCTACACCTTC. Translating gives CASSPRTGNYGYTF. Full variable domain (outside the CDR3, taken from reference TRBV7-6 and TRBJ1-2): GAGVSQSPRYKVTKRGQDVALRCDPISGHVSLYWYRQALGQGPEFLTYFNYEAQQDKSGLPNDRFSAERPEGSISTLTIQRTEQRDSAMYRCASSPRTGNYGYTFGSGTRLTVV.

The V gene is TRBV28, the J gene TRBJ2-5; 9 bases agree with TRBD2. The CDR3 is 16 residues long. Looked up from germline, CDR1 is MDHEN and CDR2 is SYDVKM. The V segment lost 2 bases and the J segment 5 bases; nucleotides outside the gene matches: 9. CDR3 bases: TGTGCCAGCAGTTTAGGCCCAGCGGGGGGCGAGGAGACCCAGTACTTC. Residues: CASSLGPAGGEETQYF.

The chain joins TRBV12-5 to TRBJ2-2, with D possibly TRBD1 on 6 matching bases. This CDR3 is built from 18 residues. Trimming shortened V by 0 bases and J by 4 bases, and 18 bases separated the two germline ends. Germline assignment: CDR1 LGHNT and CDR2 FRNRAP. DNA of the CDR3: TGTGCTAGTGGTTTGGTATTAGGTGGCAGGGGTAGCACCGGGGAGCTGTTTTTT. It yields the protein CASGLVLGGRGSTGELFF.

V usage is TRBV15 and J usage is TRBJ2-2; possibly TRBD2 for D (6 bases). CDR3 length: 15 residues. Germline V gene data show CDR1 as LNHNV and CDR2 as YYDKDF (reference sequence). Trimming removed 2 bases at V and 3 bases at J, with 10 bases between. CDR3 protein: CATSRIRDYTGELFF. The DNA of the CDR3 is TGTGCCACCAGCAGAATCCGGGACTACACCGGGGAGCTGTTTTTT.

The V gene is TRBV5-1, the J gene TRBJ2-1; 9 nucleotides align to TRBD1. Germline loops: CDR1 SGHRS, CDR2 YFSETQ. Trimming cost V 0 bases and J 4 bases; bases outside gene matches: 2. The CDR3 runs to 15 residues. The CDR3 region has the DNA TGCGCCAGCAGCTTGGCCGGGACAGGGTACAATGAGCAGTTCTTC. Its protein product is CASSLAGTGYNEQFF. Full variable domain (outside the CDR3, taken from reference TRBV5-1 and TRBJ2-1): KAGVTQTPRYLIKTRGQQVTLSCSPISGHRSVSWYQQTPGQGLQFLFEYFSETQRNKGNFPGRFSGRQFSNSRSEMNVSTLELGDSALYLCASSLAGTGYNEQFFGPGTRLTVL.

This clone was recorded a few times. The chain couples TRBV19 to TRBJ2-5; tentative D call: TRBD1 (6 bases). The CDR3 has 14 amino acids. From germline, CDR1 is LNHDA and CDR2 SQIVND (reference sequence). V was cut by 4 bases and J by 2 bases, with 11 bases left in between. The CDR3 region has the DNA TGTGCCAGTAGTACCCTGGGGGCTCAAGAGACCCAGTACTTC. This translates into CASSTLGAQETQYF.

The chain has TRBV5-1 and TRBJ2-1; a possible D gene is TRBD1 (6 bases). V lost 0 bases and J lost 3, with 7 bases in between. The CDR3 is 14 amino acids. Germline V gene sequence: CDR1 SGHRS, CDR2 YFSETQ. DNA for the CDR3: TGCGCCAGCAGCTTGGTAGGGGGCTACAATGAGCAGTTCTTC. This gives the protein CASSLVGGYNEQFF.

This clone was picked up a small number of times. The J gene is TRBJ1-2, the V gene TRBV7-8; the match to TRBD1 covers 10 bases. V shed 1 base and J 4 bases; nucleotides not matched to a gene: 12. Germline assignment: CDR1 SGHVS and CDR2 FQNEAQ. The CDR3 covers 18 residues. The CDR3 nucleotides are TGTGCCAGCAGCTTAGTTCACAATCCGGGACAGGGGAGCTATGGCTACACCTTC. Its translation: CASSLVHNPGQGSYGYTF.

In this sample, this clone turned up a few times. The rearrangement links TRBV7-3 to TRBJ1-1, with a weak D call TRBD1 (5 bases). Trimming stripped 4 bases from V and 7 bases from J, with 13 bases between. Per germline, CDR1 SGHTA and CDR2 FQGTGA. CDR3 length: 13 residues. The CDR3 coding sequence is TGTGCCAGCAGCTCTTCCCGCGACAGTGAAGCTTTCTTT. Amino acid sequence: CASSSSRDSEAFF. The whole variable domain, filled in from reference TRBV7-3 and TRBJ1-1, reads GAGVSQTPSNKVTEKGKYVELRCDPISGHTALYWYRQSLGQGPEFLIYFQGTGAADDSGLPNDRFFAVRPEGSVSTLKIQRTERGDSAVYLCASSSSRDSEAFFGQGTRLTVV.

This chain uses TRBV6-4 with TRBJ2-6; TRBD2 might be the D (5 bases). Trimming took off 6 bases at V and 12 bases at J, with 9 bases between the two ends. CDR1 MRHNA and CDR2 SNTAGT come from the germline V gene. The CDR3 spans 11 residues. In DNA, the CDR3 is TGTGCCAGCAGACGAGGGAGCGTCCTGACTTTC. Translating gives CASRRGSVLTF.

The J gene is TRBJ1-6, the V gene TRBV3-1 (or the pseudogene TRBV3-2), with a weak D call TRBD1 (6 bases). This CDR3 is 14 amino acids long. Per germline, CDR1 LGHDT and CDR2 YNNKEL (reference sequence). Trimming removed 4 bases at V and 9 bases at J, with 13 bases between. This chain's CDR3 is CASSPRTEGSPLHF. CDR3 sequence (DNA): TGTGCCAGCAGCCCCAGGACAGAAGGTTCACCCCTCCACTTT.

The chain carries TRBV24-1 and TRBJ1-1, with TRBD1 matching 10 bases. Germline V CDR1 and CDR2: KGHDR, SFDVKD. The CDR3 totals 15 residues. The junction had 8 bases not matched to a gene; V was cut back by 7 bases and J by 4 bases. CDR3 bases: TGTGCCACCAGAGGGACAGGGGAGGTTGGCACTGAAGCTTTCTTT. The encoded protein is CATRGTGEVGTEAFF.

The chain recombines TRBV18 with TRBJ2-2; the match to TRBD2 covers 13 bases. Germline V gene sequence: CDR1 KGHSH, CDR2 LQKENI. The CDR3 sequence is 15 residues long. V was pared by 6 bases and J by 5 bases, with 3 bases of the junction left unmatched. Here the CDR3 reads CASSSGLAGTGELFF. The CDR3 DNA is TGTGCCAGCTCGTCGGGACTAGCGGGGACCGGGGAGCTGTTTTTT. The full variable domain, rest sourced from reference TRBV18 and TRBJ2-2, is NAGVMQNPRHLVRRRGQEARLRCSPMKGHSHVYWYRQLPEEGLKFMVYLQKENIIDESGMPKERFSAEFPKEGPSILRIQQVVRGDSAAYFCASSSGLAGTGELFFGEGSRLTVL.

J is TRBJ1-3 and V is TRBV7-8; the D gene is possibly TRBD1 (6 bases). Trimming stripped 6 bases from V and 2 bases from J, with 14 bases between. The V gene's germline CDR1 is SGHVS and CDR2 FQNEAQ. This CDR3 has 15 residues. CDR3 residues: CASRFRGDAGNTIYF. Written as DNA, the CDR3 is TGTGCCAGCAGGTTCAGGGGCGACGCTGGAAACACCATATATTTT.

This chain connects TRBV9 to TRBJ2-4, with 8 bases lining up with TRBD2. The CDR3 runs 19 residues. J lost 1 base, V lost 0 bases, and 12 bases had no gene match. Germline V CDR1 and CDR2: SGDLS, YYNGEE. The chain's CDR3 is CASSVGKRGISRAKNIQYF. The DNA of the CDR3 is TGTGCCAGCAGCGTAGGAAAGCGGGGGATCTCCAGGGCCAAAAACATTCAGTACTTC. Full variable domain (rest looked up from reference TRBV9 and TRBJ2-4): DSGVTQTPKHLITATGQRVTLRCSPRSGDLSVYWYQQSLDQGLQFLIQYYNGEERAKGNILERFSAQQFPDLHSELNLSSLELGDSALYFCASSVGKRGISRAKNIQYFGAGTRLSVL.

This CDR3 reads CATSRDAGNQETQYF. CDR3 nucleotides: TGTGCCACCAGCAGAGATGCGGGGAACCAAGAGACCCAGTACTTC. The chain has TRBV15 and TRBJ2-5; a weak D match, TRBD2 (6 bases). Germline CDR1 and CDR2: LNHNV and YYDKDF (reference sequence). This CDR3 is 15 amino acids long. V was clipped by 0 bases and J by 0 bases, with 8 bases between them.

This rearrangement joins TRBV3-1 (or the pseudogene TRBV3-2) to TRBJ1-1; TRBD1 is a possible D gene (6 bases). The CDR3 totals 13 residues. V was pared by 4 bases and J by 5 bases, with 11 bases between. In germline, CDR1 is LGHDT, CDR2 YNNKEL (reference sequence). CDR3 amino acids: CASSLVGQTEAFF. In DNA, the CDR3 is TGTGCCAGCAGCCTGGTTGGACAGACTGAAGCTTTCTTT.

The V and J genes are TRBV5-5 and TRBJ1-6, with 8 bases identical to TRBD1. Germline CDR1 and CDR2: SGHKS and YYEKEE (reference sequence). With 4 bases clipped from V and 0 bases from J, the junction kept 12 bases outside the gene matches. The CDR3 consists of 19 residues. CDR3 residues: CASSPDLDREISYNSPLHF. The CDR3 nucleotides read TGTGCCAGCAGCCCAGACCTGGACAGGGAGATCTCCTATAATTCACCCCTCCACTTT.